This paragraph covers one T cell receptor (beta chain) sequence. This clone was seen a few times. The specificity of this receptor is unknown. No much larger clonotype is one base removed from it; base qualities were not supplied. The donors were healthy, HIV-negative adults who had no recently reported acute infections or vaccinations. All donors were Caucasian adults living in Nashville, Tennessee, USA. Magnetic negative selection was used to enrich CD4+ T cells, after which naive cells were positively selected on CD45RA and the negative fraction became the memory subset. Blood was obtained by leukapheresis, after which PBMCs were separated by Ficoll-Histopaque density gradient centrifugation and cryopreserved in liquid nitrogen vapor phase. Purity and quantity of every magnetically sorted T cell population were checked by analytical flow cytometry. Each sorted fraction had its genomic DNA isolated and then quantified by UV absorbance on a Nanodrop 2000c.

The record originates from a study of shared clonotypes between healthy human individuals (dated by TCRdb to about 2020). About the full investigation: Three men and two women, aged 18 to 49 years, made up the cohort. Per donor, three plates each were used for CD4 naive and CD4 memory, two for CD8 naive, and one for CD8 memory. The study deeply sequenced blood TCR repertoires of about 5 healthy adults to estimate repertoire size and the extent of clonotype sharing between individuals. Leukapheresis yielded between about 0.85 and 9 billion PBMCs per donor. To increase sequencing depth and limit assay-specific biases, TCR repertoire library preparation and sequencing were carried out by different laboratories using diverse techniques.

Study-wide conclusions, independent of this receptor: When four donors were compared, the shared fraction of clonotypes was approximately 5% for naive CD4, more than 3% for naive CD8, more than 2% for memory CD4, and around 0.37% for memory CD8. Naive subsets generally had larger estimated clonotype richness than memory subsets did. Only blood was sampled, and tissue TCR repertoires likely differ from those in blood. Pairwise subsampling led to the expectation that sequencing depth would affect the degree of clonotype sharing among donors. Because the study included a small number of donors, the genetic and exposure-history diversity represented was limited. Even with the large sequencing depth, rarefaction of the sorted-subset datasets indicated that sequencing was incomplete. Higher generation probabilities were observed for clonotypes shared by all four sorted-subset donors than for non-shared clonotypes.

TCR CDR3 regions were amplified from genomic DNA by multiplex PCR using the deep immunoSEQ assay. For each cell subset, the extracted genomic DNA was distributed evenly across all wells of several immunoSEQ 96-well plates, and each plate served as one replicate. For sorted subsets, each replicate PCR was loaded with 200 ng genomic DNA, equivalent to about 30,000 T cell genomes. Purified libraries were measured with a Qubit 3.0 fluorometer, size-checked on a Bioanalyzer 2100, and measured again with the KAPA Library Quantification kit. Every immunoSEQ 96-well plate was sequenced on a dedicated single-read 150-cycle Illumina NextSeq 550 flow cell. On the study's bioinformatics: Because the immunoSEQ output held only junctional sequences and lacked quality scores, the filtering could not match the filtering applied to full-length reads. Sequences were annotated with PyIR, a Python wrapper for IgBLAST v1.9, using IMGT germline references to assign V/J genes and CDR3. Reads with weak V/J assignments (E-value above 1e-6), missing CDR3, stop codons, out-of-frame junctions, or ambiguous translated residues were removed. V3J clonotypes were defined as sequences sharing an identical inferred V gene, J gene, and CDR3 amino acid sequence. Percentage overlap between repertoires was computed as shared unique clonotypes divided by the size of the smaller repertoire. Repertoire richness was assessed with RTK rarefaction, the Chao1 estimator, and Recon v2.1 estimates of unobserved clonotypes. Generation probabilities were computed with OLGA for all TCRbeta clonotypes obtained by the gDNA method from four donors. Here the immuneACCESS table is served through TCRdb, limited to in-frame sequences with V and J called. Missing clones are a known gap in these copies; in checked studies unresolved V genes cover under half, and the rest lacks a known reason. That table is the source of V, J and clone size, and D and trimming were worked out from the DNA. For this sample there are about 2,500,000 clones; over 85% appear just once. The ten biggest clones cover over 0.12% of the sample.

The sequence derives from a man younger than 35 in good health. Sequencing was performed on naive CD4+ T cells sorted from blood. Taken with the paper, the label for cell subset or site translates to: CD45RA+ positively selected.

The CDR3 protein sequence reads: CASSLERGAGTEAFF. The base sequence is TGTGCCAGCAGCTTAGAACGTGGGGCGGGCACTGAAGCTTTCTTT. Rearrangement joined TRBV7-9 to TRBJ1-1; perhaps TRBD1 is the D gene, with 5 bases matching. The CDR3 covers 15 residues, taking in both the cysteine and the phenylalanine. Kept here is only the CDR3 DNA, which spans 45 bases and is read in frame from base 1. V is pared back by 1 base and J by 4 bases, with 13 bases lying between the germline termini. Looking up the germline V gene (reference sequence) yields CDR1 SEHNR and CDR2 FQNEAQ.